This T cell receptor (beta chain) emerged from a study of yellow fever vaccine responses in identical twins. The study, taken as a whole, reports: Reports say the vaccine T cell response in twins looked partly convergent and partly personalized.

This clonotype has just a few counts. What it recognizes is unknown. TCRdb analysed the RT-PCR reads with MiXCR anew, one entry per CDR3 protein. The sample has approximately 20,000 distinct CDR3 sequences, about two thirds seen once. Germline V gene sequence: CDR1 KGHDR, CDR2 SFDVKD. The CDR3 totals 13 residues. V was shortened by 3 bases and J by 0 bases, with 4 bases between the two germline ends. J is TRBJ2-5 and V is TRBV24-1; no clear D gene. Sequenced material: T cells from blood (PBMCs), unsorted or a sorted subset (not recorded which), taken before or after yellow fever vaccination (not recorded which). This TCR was recovered from a woman younger than 30 who received the yellow fever vaccine. CDR3 nucleotides: TGTGCCACCAGTGATATCCACCAAGAGACCCAGTACTTC. It translates to CATSDIHQETQYF.